This T cell receptor beta chain was obtained from a study of cytomegalovirus exposure and HLA in healthy donors. The study, taken as a whole, reports: A later analysis found most CMV-associated TCR beta chains apparently HLA-restricted.

PCR employed 60 Vbeta and 13 Jbeta primers. Assay used: immunoSEQ multiplex PCR; TCRdb lists only in-frame clones, some missing. This sample has around 150,000 clones; about 85% occur once, and the top ten carry 3.5%. Whether this donor was CMV seropositive was not recorded. Points on this clone: Its antigen is not identified.

CDR3 length equals 13 residues. With 0 bases removed from V and 15 bases from J, the gap between germline ends came to 13 bases. CDR1 is SGHNT, CDR2 YYREEE, per germline (reference sequence). The receptor was derived from a human donor in good health. Sequencing was performed on PBMCs. This chain connects TRBV5-4 to TRBJ1-6, with D possibly being TRBD1 (5 bases). The CDR3 sequence is CASSLAGGGGLHF. The CDR3 coding sequence is TGTGCCAGCAGCTTGGCCGGGGGGGGTGGCCTCCACTTT.